Shown below are 3 T cell receptor beta chains from a single sample sequenced in a study of sequential checkpoint blockade in melanoma. TCRdb keeps only in-frame clones here, not all; method: immunoSEQ multiplex PCR. The sample gives 4,000 to 6,500 clones, around three quarters of which show up once; roughly 24% is in the top ten. Treatment given: randomized to nivolumab then ipilimumab (arm A) or the reverse (arm B). Specimen: CD8+ T cells sorted from blood (inferred from file names), collected from a patient given nivolumab and ipilimumab in sequence. The source of these receptors is a human donor with melanoma.

This clone showed up just a few times. The genes are TRBV6-7 and TRBJ2-7; weak D call: TRBD2 (6 bases). TRBV6-7 is recorded as an ORF, its role being uncertain. This CDR3 is 14 amino acids long. The ends were cut back, 5 bases at V and 7 bases at J, with 18 bases in the middle. CDR3 region: CASSDPGLSGEQYF. The CDR3 DNA sequence: TGTGCCAGCAGTGACCCGGGACTCTCCGGGGAGCAGTACTTC.

In its sample, this clone was seen a few times. The chain recombines TRBV28 with TRBJ1-1, with a weak D call TRBD1 (5 bases). This CDR3 region has 14 residues. Germline CDR1 MDHEN, CDR2 SYDVKM. Trimming removed 6 bases at V and 5 bases at J, with 16 bases between. The CDR3 loop is CASSGSGGGTEAFF. DNA for the CDR3: TGTGCCAGCAGCGGCAGCGGGGGAGGTACTGAAGCTTTCTTT. Together with reference TRBV28 and TRBJ1-1, the CDR3 gives the full variable domain: DVKVTQSSRYLVKRTGEKVFLECVQDMDHENMFWYRQDPGLGLRLIYFSYDVKMKEKGDIPEGYSVSREKKERFSLILESASTNQTSMYLCASSGSGGGTEAFFGQGTRLTVV.

The chain combines TRBV4-2 with TRBJ1-3; perhaps TRBD1 as D (6 bases). The CDR3 covers 17 residues. The V end lost 4 bases, the J end lost 2 bases, and 18 bases lay between the germline ends. Germline CDR1 is LGHNA and CDR2 is YNFKEQ. The CDR3 nucleotides are TGTGCCAGCAGCCTATATGGGTCACAGGGACCTGGAAACACCATATATTTT. Amino acids: CASSLYGSQGPGNTIYF.